This T cell receptor (beta chain) was documented in a study of cytomegalovirus exposure and HLA in healthy donors. Per germline, CDR1 SGHTA and CDR2 FQGTGA. CDR3 length equals 15 residues. Germline trimming cut 6 bases from V and 6 bases from J; bases unmatched to any gene: 13. TCRdb keeps only in-frame clones here, not all; method: immunoSEQ multiplex PCR. The sample shows some 240,000 clones, 80% to 90% of them seen only once. This clone was found once. Its antigen is unidentified. Regarding the study as a whole: Rare sequences made up most TCRs, while some public TCRs were found in many donors. The classifier reportedly diagnosed cytomegalovirus status with high sensitivity and specificity. It was fewer than 200 TCR beta chains that were listed as cytomegalovirus-associated.

The source material was PBMCs. The chain carries TRBV7-3 and TRBJ2-7, with 8 positions matching TRBD2. The clonotype comes from a woman aged 18-29 years in good health and CMV-seropositive. The CDR3 spells CASSRSGSRLSEQYF. The CDR3 bases are TGTGCCAGCAGTCGCAGCGGGAGTCGGCTCTCCGAGCAGTACTTC.